One and the same sample provided the 15 T cell receptor beta chains below, sequenced in a study. MiXCR was run by TCRdb on the 5' RACE reads, yielding one entry per CDR3 protein. This sample carries 45,000 to 55,000 distinct CDR3 sequences, 24% of them seen once, and the ten largest clones take more than 3%. The sample comprised tumor-infiltrating naive CD4+ T cells sorted from the breast tumor. The sample's subset: naive CD4+ T cells, CD4+CD45RA+CD25-. All receptors come from a female donor with breast cancer.

The rearrangement links TRBV5-1 to TRBJ2-1, with D hard to call. Trimming took 0 bases from V and 4 from J, leaving 11 bases between them. This CDR3 region has 15 residues. The germline CDR1 and CDR2 sequences are SGHRS and YFSETQ. The CDR3 spells CASSLAVGEYNEQFF. CDR3 nucleotide sequence: TGCGCCAGCAGCTTGGCCGTCGGTGAGTACAATGAGCAGTTCTTC.

In this sample, this clonotype turned up a few times. The chain links TRBV5-1 to TRBJ2-3, with D tentatively TRBD2 (5 bases). Germline CDR1 reads SGHRS; CDR2 reads YFSETQ. The CDR3 runs 14 residues. V lost 6 bases and J lost 2, with 13 bases in between. CDR3 nucleotide sequence: TGCGCCAGCACGAGGGAAAGCACCACAGATACGCAGTATTTT. This sequence encodes CASTRESTTDTQYF.

This clonotype was recorded at least ten times. This sequence joins TRBV5-1 and TRBJ2-2; no definite D call. The CDR3 covers 15 residues. V lost 6 bases and J lost 4, with 16 bases in between. Germline CDR1 SGHRS, CDR2 YFSETQ. The CDR3 protein is CASTARMDGTGELFF. CDR3 in DNA: TGCGCCAGCACCGCCAGGATGGATGGCACCGGGGAGCTGTTTTTT.

In its sample, this clonotype was seen a few times. The chain couples TRBV20-1 to TRBJ2-1; TRBD2 agrees at 8 bases. From germline, CDR1 is DFQATT and CDR2 SNEGSKA (reference sequence). V trimming: 6 bases; J trimming: 5 bases; junction bases outside the gene matches: 6. The CDR3 totals 13 residues. The CDR3 reads CSAEQTSDNEQFF. CDR3 bases: TGCAGTGCGGAACAGACTAGCGACAATGAGCAGTTCTTC.

The V and J genes are TRBV7-2 and TRBJ2-3; 12 bases line up with TRBD1. Per the germline V gene, CDR1 is SGHTA and CDR2 is FQGNSA. The CDR3 totals 16 residues. Unmatched junction bases numbered 6, after V lost 5 bases and J lost 3 bases. The CDR3 bases are TGTGCCAGCAGCCCTCGGGACAGGGGGCGAACAGATACGCAGTATTTT. As protein: CASSPRDRGRTDTQYF.

This clonotype has a handful of counts. The chain carries TRBV12-3 or TRBV12-4 and TRBJ2-5, with D perhaps matching TRBD2 (5 bases). Trimming cost V 1 base and J 5 bases, with 14 bases left between them. This CDR3 contains 15 residues. CDR3 nucleotides: TGTGCCAGCAGTTTAGGTGGGAGAACGGGCGAGACCCAGTACTTC. Translation gives CASSLGGRTGETQYF.

This clonotype came up a few times. The rearrangement links TRBV11-2 to TRBJ2-3, with 10 positions matching TRBD1. The CDR3 runs 16 residues. Per the germline V gene, CDR1 is SGHAT and CDR2 is FQNNGV. V gave up 4 bases and J gave up 4 bases; unmatched junction bases: 8. The CDR3 DNA reads as TGTGCCAGCAGCTCGGCCGGGACAGGGGTCGCAGATACGCAGTATTTT. Its protein is CASSSAGTGVADTQYF.

This clonotype was seen only a few times. It is likely a read error, because the conserved phenylalanine at the end of the CDR3 is missing. This rearrangement joins TRBV7-9 to TRBJ1-5; D is ambiguous. V lost 6 bases, J lost 7 bases, and 13 bases lay in between. The CDR3 totals 13 residues. Germline V gives CDR1 SEHNR, CDR2 FQNEAQ (reference sequence). CDR3 nucleotide sequence: TGTGCCAGCAGTGTTTCCCCCGAACAGCCCCAGCATTCT. The encoded protein is CASSVSPEQPQHS.

This chain joins TRBV20-1 and TRBJ2-5, with TRBD2 matching 12 bases. Germline V lookup: CDR1 DFQATT, CDR2 SNEGSKA (reference sequence). The CDR3 covers 15 residues. V lost 5 bases to trimming and J lost 5 bases; unmatched junction nucleotides: 9. CDR3 amino acids: CSAELAGGSGETQYF. The CDR3 region has the DNA TGCAGTGCTGAACTAGCGGGAGGCTCGGGGGAGACCCAGTACTTC.

This rearrangement joins TRBV30 to TRBJ2-1; D uncertain. Trimming left V 3 bases short and J 7 bases short, with 7 bases between. Germline V gene data show CDR1 as GTSNPN and CDR2 as SVGIG (reference sequence). The CDR3 runs 11 residues. CDR3 DNA: TGTGCCTGGAGCGCACGTAATGAGCAGTTCTTC. Translated: CAWSARNEQFF.

J is TRBJ2-5 and V is TRBV20-1; D is possibly TRBD1 (5 bases). V lost 0 bases to trimming and J lost 1 base, with 9 bases between them. The CDR3 length is 14 residues. Looked up from germline, CDR1 is DFQATT and CDR2 is SNEGSKA (reference sequence). DNA of the CDR3: TGCAGTGCTAGAGACCAGGGTTCCCAAGAGACCCAGTACTTC. Encoded protein: CSARDQGSQETQYF.

This clonotype showed up just a few times. The chain recombines TRBV7-9 with TRBJ1-4; D unresolved. Germline CDR1 and CDR2: SEHNR and FQNEAQ (reference sequence). CDR3 length equals 14 residues. Trimming took off 8 bases at V and 8 bases at J, with 18 bases between the two ends. The CDR3 DNA is TGTGCCAGCTCCGACTTAAGGGTGAACGAAAAACTGTTTTTT. Protein: CASSDLRVNEKLFF.

This clonotype turned up a few times. The chain joins TRBV5-1 to TRBJ2-1, with 16 bases lining up with TRBD2. Germline CDR1 and CDR2: SGHRS and YFSETQ. The CDR3 runs 18 residues. Unmatched junction bases numbered 5, after V lost 0 bases and J lost 5 bases. CDR3 in DNA: TGCGCCAGCAGCTTGGGAACGGGACTAGCGGGAGGGGACAATGAGCAGTTCTTC. It codes for CASSLGTGLAGGDNEQFF.

This chain joins TRBV28 and TRBJ2-7; TRBD1 or TRBD2 may be the D gene (5 bases each). The CDR3 is 13 amino acids. CDR1 and CDR2 from the germline V gene are MDHEN and SYDVKM. The V end was cut by 5 bases, the J end by 2 bases, with 10 bases between. The DNA of the CDR3 is TGTGCCAGCAGTAAGGGGACCACCTACGAGCAGTACTTC. It encodes CASSKGTTYEQYF.

V is TRBV2 and J is TRBJ2-1; maybe TRBD2 (7 bases). There are 14 residues in the CDR3. With 0 bases removed from V and 8 bases from J, the gap between germline ends came to 11 bases. The germline CDR1 and CDR2 sequences are SNHLY and FYNNEI. CDR3 DNA sequence: TGTGCCAGCAGTGAAGCGCCGGGGGGCGATGAGCAGTTCTTC. Translation gives CASSEAPGGDEQFF. Based on the CDR3 plus reference TRBV2 and TRBJ2-1, the full variable domain is EPEVTQTPSHQVTQMGQEVILRCVPISNHLYFYWYRQILGQKVEFLVSFYNNEISEKSEIFDDQFSVERPDGSNFTLKIRSTKLEDSAMYFCASSEAPGGDEQFFGPGTRLTVL.